The source of this TCR beta chain is a study of T cells in Graves' hyperthyroidism and ophthalmopathy. Study context: Peripheral blood samples were taken at initial diagnosis, prior to any treatment.

This CDR3 has 15 amino acids. Germline V lookup: CDR1 MDHEN, CDR2 SYDVKM. Trimming left V 5 bases short and J 0 bases short, with 14 bases between. Stable Graves' hyperthyroidism meant no ophthalmopathy progression within 18 months. Each diagnosis drew on symptoms, thyroxine, TRAb, thyroid ultrasound and orbital computed tomography findings. This clonotype was recorded many times. RNA transcripts yielded amplified TCR beta CDR3 regions. Using the HTBI primer set, a first-round RT-PCR was run on the TCR CDR3. TCRdb re-derived calls from the multiplex PCR reads in MiXCR, one entry per CDR3 protein. The profile shows 150,000 to 200,000 distinct CDR3 sequences, over 15% of them singletons.

The receptor comes from a woman in her forties or fifties with Graves' hyperthyroidism. Sequencing was performed on blood. V and J are TRBV28 and TRBJ2-7; D is ambiguous. CDR3 protein: CASSPIPRSSYEQYF. The CDR3 DNA sequence: TGTGCCAGCAGTCCCATTCCTAGAAGCTCCTACGAGCAGTACTTC.